This T cell receptor (beta chain) was profiled in a study of cytomegalovirus exposure and HLA in healthy donors. Study in general: Later analysis reported that the approximately 120 validation repertoires shared the platform of the approximately 670 first-cohort repertoires.

The study, taken as a whole, reports: Some public TCRs appeared in many individuals, while most sequences were rare. A few of the chains that were CMV-associated were confirmed in vitro to be specific for CMV antigens.

Sequencing was performed with immunoSEQ multiplex PCR; in TCRdb, only in-frame clones are kept and a portion is missing. The table has some 99,000 clones, about nine tenths seen once. This CDR3 is 14 amino acids long. The germline V gene encodes CDR1 MNHEY and CDR2 SVGAGI. Trimming took off 6 bases at V and 9 bases at J, with 19 bases between the two ends. In the case of this clone: Its antigen is undetermined.

This TCR was recovered from a young woman in good health and CMV-seronegative. Specimen: PBMCs. This chain links TRBV6-5 with TRBJ2-3, with no clear D. The CDR3 reads CASRQLWVAETQYF. CDR3 nucleotide sequence: TGTGCCAGCAGACAACTATGGGTGGCGGAGACGCAGTATTTT.